A selection of T cell receptor beta chains follows, all from one sample in a study of cytomegalovirus exposure and HLA in healthy donors. Sequencing was performed with immunoSEQ multiplex PCR; in TCRdb, only in-frame clones are kept and a portion is missing. The record lists more than 55,000 clones, of which the ten most abundant hold 5%. Sequences were obtained from PBMCs. The source of these receptors is a woman between 35 and 50 years old in good health and CMV-seropositive. CDR3s include the opening cysteine and the closing phenylalanine or tryptophan. The D gene is left open where the match is weak.

>TRBV7-8|TRBJ1-3|NA
TGTGCCAGCAGCTCCTTCTATTCTGGAAACACCATATATTTT
CASSSFYSGNTIYF
>TRBV27|TRBJ1-1|NA
TGTGCCAGCAGTCCGAGTAAGGGGCAGGACACTGAAGCTTTCTTT
CASSPSKGQDTEAFF
>TRBV19|TRBJ2-7|TRBD2
TGTGCCAGTAGTATGGAAGCGGGACTAGCGGGACCCCTCTACGAGCAGTACTTC
CASSMEAGLAGPLYEQYF
>TRBV5-6|TRBJ1-1|NA
TGTGCCAGCAGCCGATTCGGAGGCCACGAAGCTTTCTTT
CASSRFGGHEAFF
>TRBV11-2|TRBJ2-7|NA
TGTGCCAGCAGGGGGTTCCAGGGTACCTACGAGCAGTACTTC
CASRGFQGTYEQYF
>TRBV6-1|TRBJ2-2|NA
TGTGCCAGCAATCCGGCAGCGGACGGGACCGGGGAGCTGTTTTTT
CASNPAADGTGELFF
>TRBV5-6|TRBJ2-3|TRBD1
TGTGCCAGCAGCTTGGCGCAGGGGGCTGCAGATACGCAGTATTTT
CASSLAQGAADTQYF
>TRBV4-1|TRBJ2-3|TRBD2
TGCGCCAGCAGCCAAGAGGGGGGGAGGGATTTAACGACAGATACGCAGTATTTT
CASSQEGGRDLTTDTQYF
>TRBV5-6|TRBJ2-7|TRBD2
TGTGCCAGCAGCACCGGGACTAGCGGGTTCTACGAGCAGTACTTC
CASSTGTSGFYEQYF
>TRBV18|TRBJ2-5|TRBD2
TGTGCCAGCTCACCGAACGGACTAGCCCCAGAGACCCAGTACTTC
CASSPNGLAPETQYF
>TRBV7-9|TRBJ2-7|NA
TGTGCCAGCAGCTTACAGGGCTACGAGCAGTACTTC
CASSLQGYEQYF
>TRBV7-9|TRBJ2-2|NA
TGTGCCAGCCCCCGGGGCGGGGAGCTGTTTTTT
CASPRGGELFF
>TRBV19|TRBJ1-5|NA
TGTGCCAGTAGTACCCTCGACATAGATCAGCCCCAGCATTTT
CASSTLDIDQPQHF
>TRBV5-6|TRBJ1-1|NA
TGTGCCAGCAGCTCCCCTCCAGCGACTGAAGCTTTCTTT
CASSSPPATEAFF
>TRBV2|TRBJ2-3|NA
TGTGCCAGCAGTGAAGTCCTCAGCACAGATACGCAGTATTTT
CASSEVLSTDTQYF
>TRBV11-2|TRBJ2-3|TRBD2
TGTGCCAGCAGCCCGACCGGGACTAGTTACACAGATACGCAGTATTTT
CASSPTGTSYTDTQYF
>TRBV5-4|TRBJ2-7|NA
TGTGCCAGCAGCTTGGGAACGGGTAGCTCCTACGAGCAGTACTTC
CASSLGTGSSYEQYF
>TRBV6-5|TRBJ1-4|TRBD1
TGTGCCAGCAGCCGCGACAGGGGGCGAGGTGAAAAACTGTTTTTT
CASSRDRGRGEKLFF
>TRBV19|TRBJ1-6|NA
TGTGCCAGTAAGCGCGAAGGGGTAAGATCACCCCTCCACTTT
CASKREGVRSPLHF
>TRBV5-1|TRBJ2-3|NA
TGCGCCAGCAGCTTGGGCGGCAGCCGTGCTAGCACAGATACGCAGTATTTT
CASSLGGSRASTDTQYF
>TRBV7-9|TRBJ2-5|TRBD1
TGTGCCAGCAGCTTGCCGGGACAGGGTCAAGAGACCCAGTACTTC
CASSLPGQGQETQYF
>TRBV4-2|TRBJ2-1|TRBD2
TGTGCCAGCAGCCAAGAACCGGGGGGGGCCTACAATGAGCAGTTCTTC
CASSQEPGGAYNEQFF
>TRBV30|TRBJ2-7|TRBD2
TGTGCCTGGGGACTAGCGGGAGGGCCCTTCGAGCAGTACTTC
CAWGLAGGPFEQYF
>TRBV5-5|TRBJ1-5|NA
TGTGCCAGCGCTCCACCAGGTAGCAATCAGCCCCAGCATTTT
CASAPPGSNQPQHF
>TRBV7-2|TRBJ1-3|NA
TGTGCCAGCTCGGGGACACCCGGAAACACCATATATTTT
CASSGTPGNTIYF
>TRBV2|TRBJ2-5|NA
TGTGCCAGCAGTCCCGGGCAAGAGACCCAGTACTTC
CASSPGQETQYF
>TRBV13|TRBJ2-1|NA
TGTGCCAGCAGCCGAAGGGGGGGGGAGCATGAGCAGTTCTTC
CASSRRGGEHEQFF
>TRBV7-9|TRBJ2-1|TRBD2
TGTGCCAGCAGCCCTTGGACTAGCGGGAGGTACAATGAGCAGTTCTTC
CASSPWTSGRYNEQFF
>TRBV5-1|TRBJ1-1|TRBD1
TGCGCCAGCAGCGTCGGACAGGGAGGAACTGAAGCTTTCTTT
CASSVGQGGTEAFF
>TRBV27|TRBJ2-5|TRBD1
TGTGCCAGCAGGCCTAGGACAGGGGGCAAAGAGACCCAGTACTTC
CASRPRTGGKETQYF
>TRBV28|TRBJ2-7|NA
TGTGCCAGCAGCGCTAGTCCGGGTCGCTCCTACGAGCAGTACTTC
CASSASPGRSYEQYF
>TRBV2|TRBJ2-3|TRBD2
TGTGCCAGCAGTGAAGCTATGACTAGCGGGGGAGATACGCAGTATTTT
CASSEAMTSGGDTQYF
>TRBV5-1|TRBJ2-7|TRBD2
TGCGCCAGCAGCCCTATTGGACTAGCCACCTACGAGCAGTACTTC
CASSPIGLATYEQYF
>TRBV4-3|TRBJ1-2|NA
TGCGCCAGCAGCCAAGCGGGGTTCGATGGCTACACCTTC
CASSQAGFDGYTF
>TRBV7-8|TRBJ2-1|TRBD2
TGTGCCAGCAGCTTATGGGCGGGAGGGCCCAACAATGAGCAGTTCTTC
CASSLWAGGPNNEQFF
>TRBV10-2|TRBJ2-1|TRBD2
TGCGCCAGCAGTGAGTCACTAGCGCAGAATGAGCAGTTCTTC
CASSESLAQNEQFF
>TRBV29-1|TRBJ1-1|TRBD1
TGCAGCGTTCCTTCTTCAACAGGGGGCGGAACTGAAGCTTTCTTT
CSVPSSTGGGTEAFF
>TRBV10-3|TRBJ2-1|TRBD2
TGTGCCATCCATCCACGCCGGGGGGGCTTACCTTACAATGAGCAGTTCTTC
CAIHPRRGGLPYNEQFF
>TRBV5-1|TRBJ1-3|NA
TGCGCCAGCAGCTTGTTCGGGCAGGGCTCTGGAAACACCATATATTTT
CASSLFGQGSGNTIYF
>TRBV25-1|TRBJ1-4|NA
TGTGCCAGCAGTGATGAGGGAAGTGAAAAACTGTTTTTT
CASSDEGSEKLFF
>TRBV11-3|TRBJ2-1|TRBD2
TGTGCCAGCAGCTATGGCTCAGCGGGAGCACGAAATGAGCAGTTCTTC
CASSYGSAGARNEQFF
>TRBV28|TRBJ2-2|NA
TGTGCCAGCAGTTCCGCCACGGCGGGAATTATCAACGGGGAGCTGTTTTTT
CASSSATAGIINGELFF
>TRBV5-1|TRBJ1-3|NA
TGCGCCAGCAGCTTGGAGCGGGCAATCTCTGGAAACACCATATATTTT
CASSLERAISGNTIYF
>TRBV14|TRBJ2-5|TRBD2
TGTGCCAGCAGCCCGGAACTAGCGGGCCAAGAGACCCAGTACTTC
CASSPELAGQETQYF
>TRBV11-2|TRBJ2-7|TRBD2
TGTGCCAGCGGGTTAGCGGGAGGCTGGGACGAGCAGTACTTC
CASGLAGGWDEQYF
>TRBV2|TRBJ1-2|TRBD1
TGTGCCAGCAGTCGTACCGGGACAGGCTATGGCTACACCTTC
CASSRTGTGYGYTF
>TRBV11-3|TRBJ2-3|NA
TGTGCCAGCAGCTTAGGGCGGTCCCCCACAGATACGCAGTATTTT
CASSLGRSPTDTQYF
>TRBV6-1|TRBJ1-2|TRBD1
TGTGCCAGCAGTGAGGGACAGGGCCTCACTAACTATGGCTACACCTTC
CASSEGQGLTNYGYTF
>TRBV7-9|TRBJ2-1|TRBD1
TGTGCCAGCAGCGCGAAAAGCGTGGGACAGTCGGAGTTCTTC
CASSAKSVGQSEFF
>TRBV2|TRBJ1-6|TRBD1
TGTGCCAGCATTCTCGACCGGGACAGGGGAAATTCACCCCTCCACTTT
CASILDRDRGNSPLHF
>TRBV7-9|TRBJ2-2|NA
TGTGCCAGCAGCTTAGGTGGCGGCACCGGGGAGCTGTTTTTT
CASSLGGGTGELFF